Below, 29 T cell receptor beta chains from the same sample are listed, as sequenced in a study of prognosis after radiotherapy for stage I lung cancer (dated by TCRdb to about 2021). The sample was run on an Illumina HiSeq 3000. Two rounds of multiplex PCR were used to amplify the TCR beta CDR3 region from genomic DNA. In the first round of PCR, primers specific to each TRBV and TRBJ gene were used, and the primer sequences are filed in Chinese patent CN105087789A. TCRdb reprocessed the public reads (quality trimming at Q25 with fastp, clone calling with MiXCR) and kept in-frame beta chains. Here each entry gathers all rows of one CDR3 protein and keeps the most common genes and DNA. In this sample the table shows about 22,000 distinct CDR3 sequences, roughly 40% of which occur a single time. The ten largest clones take up approximately 50% of the sample. Sequenced here: PBMCs, sampled before or after stereotactic body radiation therapy (not recorded which). These receptors were collected from a donor at least 50 years old with non-small cell lung cancer.

This chain links TRBV11-2 with TRBJ2-7; D is unresolved. V lost 1 base, J lost 9 bases, and 10 bases lay in between. The CDR3 sequence is 12 residues long. From germline, CDR1 is SGHAT and CDR2 FQNNGV. DNA of the CDR3: TGTGCCAGCAGCTTAGGTAGGGTTGTGCAGTACTTC. Residues: CASSLGRVVQYF.

This clonotype was detected many times. The chain uses TRBV5-1 and TRBJ2-3; TRBD2 might be the D (6 bases). This CDR3 has 15 residues. V was shortened by 2 bases and J by 1 base, with 11 bases between the two germline ends. Germline V gene lookup returns CDR1 SGHRS and CDR2 YFSETQ. CDR3 sequence (DNA): TGCGCCAGCAGCTTTTTCAGCGGGCGCACAGATACGCAGTATTTT. It codes for CASSFFSGRTDTQYF.

In its sample, this clonotype was seen many times. This sequence joins TRBV5-8 and TRBJ2-7; no firm D call. CDR3 length: 13 residues. CDR1 and CDR2 from the germline V gene are SGHTS and YDEGEE. Trimming took off 2 bases at V and 3 bases at J, with 9 bases between the two ends. The CDR3 DNA is TGTGCCAGCAGCTTCTTGCTGTACTACGAGCAGTACTTC. This codes for CASSFLLYYEQYF. Variable domain in full (rest from reference TRBV5-8 and TRBJ2-7): EAGVTQSPTHLIKTRGQQATLRCSPISGHTSVYWYQQALGLGLQFLLWYDEGEERNRGNFPPRFSGRQFPNYSSELNVNALELEDSALYLCASSFLLYYEQYFGPGTRLTVT.

This clonotype has ten or more counts. The chain recombines TRBV15 with TRBJ1-1; TRBD1 is a possible D gene (6 bases). The CDR3 sequence is 17 residues long. Germline V gene sequence: CDR1 LNHNV, CDR2 YYDKDF (reference sequence). V was pared by 0 bases and J by 6 bases, with 20 bases between. The CDR3 DNA is TGTGCCACCAGCAGAGATCTTAAGGCGTGGACAGCCGCTGAAGCTTTCTTT. Its translation is CATSRDLKAWTAAEAFF.

The sample holds a few counts of this clonotype. This could be a read error, since a much larger clone is one nucleotide away. The V gene is TRBV3-1, the J gene TRBJ2-7; 14 positions agree with TRBD2. Germline CDR1 is LGHDT and CDR2 is YNNKEL (reference sequence). The V and J ends lost 4 bases and 7 bases, in that order; junction bases with no gene match: 9. The CDR3 totals 16 residues. The CDR3: CASSPPGTSGRSEQYF. In DNA, the CDR3 is TGTGCCAGCAGCCCGCCGGGGACTAGCGGGAGATCAGAGCAGTACTTC.

This clonotype has a count of ten or more. The CDR3 ends on some other residue instead of the conserved phenylalanine or tryptophan, so this is likely a read error. V and J are TRBV18 and TRBJ1-5; 7 nucleotides agree with TRBD1. This CDR3 contains 14 residues. Germline CDR1 reads KGHSH; CDR2 reads LQKENI. J lost 3 bases, V lost 1 base, and 0 bases had no gene match. As DNA, the CDR3 is TGTGCCAGCTCACCACAGGGGGCCAATCAGCCCCAGCATCTT. Translated, it gives CASSPQGANQPQHL.

As regards this clonotype: An end of the junction differs from the germline gene, which may be a read error. The genes are TRBV5-5 and TRBJ2-7, with TRBD2 matching 7 bases. The CDR3 has 18 amino acids. From germline, CDR1 is SGHKS and CDR2 YYEKEE (reference sequence). The CDR3 region has the DNA TGTGCCAGCAGCCCCCGCCTAGCGGTACCACAAATCTCCTACGAGCATTACTTC. It specifies CASSPRLAVPQISYEHYF.

This clonotype was observed at least ten times. This chain joins TRBV28 and TRBJ1-2, with D perhaps TRBD1 (5 bases). Per the germline V gene, CDR1 is MDHEN and CDR2 is SYDVKM. The V gene lost 3 bases and the J gene lost 6 bases, with 11 bases spanning the gap. This CDR3 spans 13 amino acids. The CDR3 DNA is TGTGCCAGCAGTTTTCGTCGCAGGGATGGCTACACCTTC. Protein product: CASSFRRRDGYTF.

Comment on this clonotype: As the CDR3 is not closed by the conserved phenylalanine or tryptophan, this likely results from a read error. The chain joins TRBV6-2 or TRBV6-3 to TRBJ2-5; D is unresolved. This CDR3 is 13 amino acids long. Germline V lookup: CDR1 MNHEY, CDR2 SVGEGT. CDR3 DNA sequence: TGCGCCAGCACCGCAGACTGGACAGAGACCCAGTACTCC. This codes for CASTADWTETQYS.

This clonotype was recorded a few times. The rearrangement uses TRBV30 and TRBJ2-5, with D possibly TRBD2 on 5 matching bases. The V gene's germline CDR1 is GTSNPN and CDR2 SVGIG (reference sequence). This CDR3 has 11 residues. Trimming stripped 5 bases from V and 5 bases from J, with 9 bases between. This CDR3 reads CAWGLWETQYF. The CDR3 DNA reads as TGTGCCTGGGGACTTTGGGAGACCCAGTACTTC.

Regarding this clonotype: It is likely a read error: a sequence one base away is far more abundant. The chain is built from TRBV12-3 or TRBV12-4 and TRBJ2-2; 11 nucleotides line up with TRBD2. V was clipped by 5 bases and J by 6 bases; unmatched bases: 8. The CDR3 has 16 residues. The CDR3 protein is CASSDQTSGKAGELFF. In DNA, the CDR3 is TGTGCCAGCAGTGACCAGACTAGCGGGAAGGCCGGGGAGCTGTTTTTT.

This rearrangement joins TRBV12-3 or TRBV12-4 to TRBJ1-3; unclear D gene. Trimming removed 3 bases from V and 7 bases from J, with 1 base in between. The CDR3 length is 10 residues. DNA of the CDR3: TGTGCCAGCAGTTTCAACACCATATATTTT. This sequence encodes CASSFNTIYF.

This clonotype was recorded only once. The chain carries TRBV6-1 and TRBJ2-1, with a possible D match to TRBD1 (6 bases). This CDR3 has 15 residues. Trimming stripped 8 bases from V and 3 bases from J, with 17 bases between. Looked up from germline, CDR1 is MNHNS and CDR2 is SASEGT. CDR3 in DNA: TGTGCCAGCCGTCCCGGTGGGACACACTACAATGAGCAGTTCTTC. Its translation is CASRPGGTHYNEQFF.

A single count supports this clonotype. This chain links TRBV19 with TRBJ2-1; D may match TRBD1 or TRBD2 (6 bases each). Germline CDR1 and CDR2: LNHDA and SQIVND (reference sequence). CDR3 length: 15 residues. The ends were cut back, 6 bases at V and 2 bases at J, with 14 bases in the middle. The CDR3 sequence: CASREGGKAYNEQFF. CDR3 nucleotides: TGTGCCAGTAGAGAGGGGGGAAAGGCCTACAATGAGCAGTTCTTC.

For this clonotype: This likely reflects a read error, since a far larger clone is one base away. This rearrangement joins TRBV7-8 to TRBJ1-6; no clear D. The CDR3 covers 12 residues. Trimming took 1 base from V and 5 from J, leaving 0 bases between them. CDR1 SGHVS and CDR2 FQNEAQ come from the germline V gene. CDR3 sequence (DNA): TGTGCCAGCAGCTTAGATAATTCACCCCTCCACTTT. It is translated as CASSLDNSPLHF.

V and J are TRBV16 and TRBJ1-1; maybe TRBD1 (5 bases). The germline V gene encodes CDR1 KGHSY and CDR2 FQNENV. This CDR3 region has 11 residues. The V end was cut by 2 bases, the J end by 11 bases, with 9 bases between. The CDR3 spells CASSQRGVAFF. CDR3 nucleotides: TGTGCCAGCAGCCAACGGGGGGTGGCTTTCTTT.

The chain employs TRBV5-1 and TRBJ1-1, with 8 bases identical to TRBD1. The trim removed 4 bases at V and 2 bases at J, leaving 13 bases unmatched. This CDR3 has 17 amino acids. Germline CDR1 and CDR2: SGHRS and YFSETQ. CDR3 loop: CASSPGTGGCYNTEAFF. In DNA, the CDR3 is TGCGCCAGCAGCCCCGGGACAGGTGGTTGTTACAACACTGAAGCTTTCTTT. The full variable domain, in which reference TRBV5-1 and TRBJ1-1 provide the parts outside the CDR3, is KAGVTQTPRYLIKTRGQQVTLSCSPISGHRSVSWYQQTPGQGLQFLFEYFSETQRNKGNFPGRFSGRQFSNSRSEMNVSTLELGDSALYLCASSPGTGGCYNTEAFFGQGTRLTVV.

Comment on this clonotype: This sequence is one base from a far larger clone and is likely a read error. J is TRBJ2-1 and V is TRBV6-4; maybe TRBD1 (5 bases). The CDR3 has 16 amino acids. CDR1 and CDR2 from the germline V gene are MRHNA and SNTAGT. Trimming took 7 bases from V and 7 from J, leaving 23 bases between them. CDR3 DNA sequence: TGTGCCAGCACCCCGTGGGGTTGGGGCCGGACAAATGAGCAGTTCTTC. Protein: CASTPWGWGRTNEQFF.

This clonotype was recorded only once. At one end the junction does not follow the germline gene, possibly because of a read error. The gene calls are TRBV12-3 or TRBV12-4 and TRBJ1-3, with D unclear. This CDR3 region has 10 residues. This CDR3 is CAISFNTIYF. CDR3 DNA sequence: TGTGCCATCAGTTTCAACACCATATATTTT.

The sample holds many counts of this clonotype. V is TRBV29-1 and J is TRBJ1-3; 8 bases line up with TRBD1. J lost 3 bases, V lost 6 bases, and 10 bases had no gene match. CDR3 length: 15 residues. Germline loops: CDR1 SQVTM, CDR2 ANQGSEA. DNA for the CDR3: TGCAGCGTCGACAAACCGGACAGGGATGGAAACACCATATATTTT. Protein sequence: CSVDKPDRDGNTIYF.

This chain joins TRBV12-3 or TRBV12-4 and TRBJ2-3; 7 bases fit TRBD2. This CDR3 comprises 15 residues. J gave up 0 bases and V 1 base, and 1 base lay outside the gene matches. Here the CDR3 reads CASSLGLASTDTQYF. The CDR3 DNA reads as TGTGCCAGCAGTTTAGGACTAGCTAGCACAGATACGCAGTATTTT.

Comments on this clonotype: Germline is not matched at one junction end, which may reflect a read error. The chain joins TRBV7-9 to TRBJ1-1; TRBD1 aligns across 9 bases. The germline V gene encodes CDR1 SEHNR and CDR2 FQNEAQ (reference sequence). CDR3 size: 16 residues. CDR3 DNA sequence: TGTGCCAGCAGCAGCACGGACAGGGGTGCTAACACTGAAGTTTTCTTT. Translated, it gives CASSSTDRGANTEVFF.

The chain recombines TRBV6-1 with TRBJ2-5; TRBD2 is a possible D gene (5 bases). The germline V gene encodes CDR1 MNHNS and CDR2 SASEGT. V lost 5 bases to trimming and J lost 8 bases, with 12 bases between them. This CDR3 contains 12 residues. The CDR3: CASSRLGDTQYF. Written as DNA, the CDR3 is TGTGCCAGCAGTCGACTGGGAGATACCCAGTACTTC.

A word on this clonotype: Germline is not matched at one junction end, which may reflect a read error. CDR3 sequence (DNA): TGTGCCAGCATCTTAACAGGGGTCCCTGGTTACGAGCAGTACTTC. Its translation is CASILTGVPGYEQYF. The V call is TRBV7-3, the J call TRBJ2-7; 7 nucleotides agree with TRBD1. The length of the CDR3 is 15 residues. CDR1 is SGHTA and CDR2 is FQGTGA in the germline V gene.

A note on this clonotype: A far larger clone differs by one base, so this is likely a read error. V and J are TRBV6-5 and TRBJ2-5; 8 bases agree with TRBD2. The CDR3 has 15 amino acids. Per germline, CDR1 MNHEY and CDR2 SVGAGI. Trimming cost V 2 bases and J 5 bases; bases outside gene matches: 7. The CDR3 DNA sequence: TGTGCCAGCAGTTACGACGGGAGGGGCGGGGAGACCCAGTACTTC. Protein: CASSYDGRGGETQYF.

Many counts were recorded for this clonotype. This chain links TRBV29-1 with TRBJ2-3, with a tentative D call TRBD1 (6 bases). V gave up 1 base and J gave up 1 base, with 15 bases separating them. CDR1 and CDR2 (germline): SQVTM, ANQGSEA. The CDR3 has 16 amino acids. The CDR3 reads CSVEGLQGLGTDTQYF. CDR3 DNA: TGCAGCGTTGAAGGGTTACAGGGATTAGGCACAGATACGCAGTATTTT.

A word on this clonotype: Germline is not matched at one junction end, which may reflect a read error. V usage is TRBV12-3 or TRBV12-4 and J usage is TRBJ2-7; D may be TRBD2 (5 bases). This CDR3 region has 14 residues. DNA for the CDR3: TGTGCCAGCAGTCCGGGAAAGAGCTCCTACGAGAAGTACTTC. This translates into CASSPGKSSYEKYF.

At least ten counts were recorded for this clonotype. The chain combines TRBV29-1 with TRBJ2-7, with D hard to call. V was pared by 4 bases and J by 2 bases, with 12 bases between. The CDR3 loop spans 13 amino acids. The germline V gene encodes CDR1 SQVTM and CDR2 ANQGSEA. The CDR3 loop is CSVAWPSAYEQYF. DNA for the CDR3: TGCAGCGTTGCATGGCCCAGTGCCTACGAGCAGTACTTC.

This sequence joins TRBV5-1 and TRBJ1-6, with TRBD1 as a possible D gene (5 bases). Per the germline V gene, CDR1 is SGHRS and CDR2 is YFSETQ. Trimming cost V 3 bases and J 10 bases, with 17 bases left between them. The CDR3 is 15 amino acids. This CDR3 is CASSWAGSLGSPLHF. The CDR3 DNA sequence: TGCGCCAGCAGCTGGGCAGGGTCATTAGGATCACCCCTCCACTTT.